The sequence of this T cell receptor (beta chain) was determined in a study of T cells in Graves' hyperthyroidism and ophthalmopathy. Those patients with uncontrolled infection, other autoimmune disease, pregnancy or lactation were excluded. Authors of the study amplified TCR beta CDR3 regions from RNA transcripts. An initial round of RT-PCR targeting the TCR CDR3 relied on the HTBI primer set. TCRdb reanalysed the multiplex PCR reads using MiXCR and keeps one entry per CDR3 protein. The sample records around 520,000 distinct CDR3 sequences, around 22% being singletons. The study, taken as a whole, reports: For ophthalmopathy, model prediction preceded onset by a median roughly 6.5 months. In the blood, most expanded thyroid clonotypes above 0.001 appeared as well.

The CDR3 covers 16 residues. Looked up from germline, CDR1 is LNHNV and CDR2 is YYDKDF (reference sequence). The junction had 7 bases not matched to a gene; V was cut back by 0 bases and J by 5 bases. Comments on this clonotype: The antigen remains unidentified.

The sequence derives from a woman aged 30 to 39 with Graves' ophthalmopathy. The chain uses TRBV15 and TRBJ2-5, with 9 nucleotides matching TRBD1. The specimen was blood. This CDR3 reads CATSRDAGTGRETQYF. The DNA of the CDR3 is TGTGCCACCAGCAGAGATGCCGGGACAGGGAGGGAGACCCAGTACTTC.